This TCR beta chain derives from a study of radiation and T cells in renal cell carcinoma. Findings of the study overall: In nephrectomy-only tumors, top 100 clonotypes averaged 43%, versus about 54% irradiated.

On this clone: Its cognate antigen is unknown.

Specified treatment: treatment-naive control, cytoreductive nephrectomy. Control tumor donors were several females and 10 to 12 males, median age approximately 60 years. Sequencing used immunoSEQ multiplex PCR; TCRdb keeps in-frame clones, though not all of them. This sample has about 23,000 clones, with approximately 54% found just once. The receptor's source is a human donor with renal cell carcinoma. Material: tumor tissue, obtained from a patient whose treatment was nephrectomy without radiotherapy.

Here the CDR3 DNA reads TGTGCCAGCTCTCTGATCCCCTCAGGGGGCAAGAACACTGAAGCTTTCTTT. This sequence encodes CASSLIPSGGKNTEAFF. This rearrangement joins TRBV18 to TRBJ1-1; TRBD1 matches at 8 bases. CDR1 and CDR2 from the germline V gene are KGHSH and LQKENI. V dropped 6 bases and J dropped 1; count of bases not matched to a gene: 13. The CDR3 runs to 17 residues.